The text below deals with one TCR beta chain. The V end was cut by 2 bases, the J end by 5 bases, with 15 bases between. CDR1 and CDR2 from the germline V gene are MNHNS and SASEGT. The CDR3 totals 15 residues. In the source study's methods: Amplification of reference gene primers provided the estimated nucleated cell counts. Produced via immunoSEQ multiplex PCR; TCRdb's table is partial and in-frame only. V and J calls and clone size are given by that table; D and trimming were obtained from the DNA. The sample lists around 100,000 clones, roughly 85% occurring once. The sample comes from a study of blood T cell repertoires in COVID-19. Study background: Acute and convalescent COVID-19 specimens originated in the United States, Italy and Spain.

The sequencing sample was made of peripheral blood. The sequence was collected from a man between 70 and 80 years old with active or convalescent COVID-19. The chain is built from TRBV6-1 and TRBJ1-1; maybe TRBD1 (6 bases). This chain's CDR3 is CASSERGARGTEAFF. CDR3 DNA: TGTGCCAGCAGTGAACGGGGGGCCCGGGGAACTGAAGCTTTCTTT.